The source of this T cell receptor (beta chain) is a study of blood T cell repertoires in COVID-19. In the study overall: PBMCs, B-cell-depleted T cells, or T cells were the source of the cDNA or gDNA that made up the material.

The J segment lost 1 base and the V segment lost 1 base, leaving 5 bases of the junction unmatched. Germline V lookup: CDR1 LGHDT, CDR2 YNNKEL (reference sequence). There are 18 residues in the CDR3. The data were produced by immunoSEQ multiplex PCR, yet TCRdb's version contains in-frame clones alone and is incomplete. Among 60,000 or so clones listed, around four fifths were seen once. V and J are TRBV3-1 (or the pseudogene TRBV3-2) and TRBJ2-2; the match to TRBD2 covers 11 bases. The source material was peripheral blood. The sequence was obtained from a man older than 75 with acute or convalescent COVID-19. CDR3 in DNA: TGTGCCAGCAGCCAAGCTCGCCTAGCGGGGGGGAACACCGGGGAGCTGTTTTTT. Translating gives CASSQARLAGGNTGELFF.